Sequencing of this T cell receptor (beta chain) was carried out in a study of T cells in Graves' hyperthyroidism and ophthalmopathy. At least ten counts were recorded for this clonotype. Its antigen is currently unknown. TCR beta CDR3 sequences were amplified from RNA transcripts. First-round RT-PCR targeting the TCR CDR3 was performed with the HTBI primer set. TCRdb re-derived calls from the multiplex PCR reads in MiXCR, one entry per CDR3 protein. In the table there are more than 500,000 distinct CDR3 sequences, around 15% of which are singletons. General study points: Expanded thyroid clonotypes (above 0.001) were mostly also found in blood.

Thyroid ultrasound, orbital computed tomography, clinical symptoms, and serum thyroxine and TRAb underpinned diagnoses. This sample holds PBMCs from about 9.3 ml fresh peripheral blood. Specimen: blood. This TCR came from a middle-aged woman with Graves' hyperthyroidism.

The DNA of the CDR3 is TGCGCCAGCAGCTTAGCACAGGCGAACACCGGGGAGCTGTTTTTT. Translated, it gives CASSLAQANTGELFF. V is TRBV5-1 and J is TRBJ2-2; weak D call: TRBD1 (5 bases). This CDR3 spans 15 amino acids. Trimming pared 2 bases from V and 0 bases from J, leaving 8 bases between. The germline CDR1 and CDR2 sequences are SGHRS and YFSETQ.